This record looks at one TCR beta chain sequence and its context. Germline V CDR1 and CDR2: SEHNR, FQNEAQ (reference sequence). The CDR3 is 17 residues long. Germline trimming cut 5 bases from V and 3 bases from J; bases unmatched to any gene: 12. A multiplex PCR was run with 60 Vbeta primers and 13 Jbeta primers. Produced via immunoSEQ multiplex PCR; TCRdb's table is partial and in-frame only. The profile shows 150,000 or so clones, over 70% of them singletons. The sample originates from a study of cytomegalovirus exposure and HLA in healthy donors. The sample consisted of PBMCs. The receptor comes from a man aged 25 to 40 in good health and CMV-seropositive. This chain uses TRBV7-9 with TRBJ2-3; 9 bases align to TRBD2. CDR3 residues: CASSPFSGRGETDTQYF. DNA for the CDR3: TGTGCCAGCAGCCCATTTAGCGGGAGAGGGGAAACAGATACGCAGTATTTT.